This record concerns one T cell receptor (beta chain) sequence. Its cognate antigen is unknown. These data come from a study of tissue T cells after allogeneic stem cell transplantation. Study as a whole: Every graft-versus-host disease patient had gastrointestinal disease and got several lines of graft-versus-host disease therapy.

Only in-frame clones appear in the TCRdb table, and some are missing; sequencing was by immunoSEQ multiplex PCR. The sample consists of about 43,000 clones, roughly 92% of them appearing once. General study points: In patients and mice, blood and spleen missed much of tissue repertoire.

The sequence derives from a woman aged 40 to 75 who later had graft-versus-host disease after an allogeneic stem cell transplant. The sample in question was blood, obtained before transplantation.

CDR3 coding DNA: TGTGCCAGCAGTTCCAACATAATGGGACTGCTAAAGACAGATACGCAGTATTTT. Its protein is CASSSNIMGLLKTDTQYF. The chain recombines TRBV27 with TRBJ2-3; possible D gene TRBD2, 6 bases. From germline, CDR1 is MNHEY and CDR2 SMNVEV (reference sequence). Trimming shortened V by 4 bases and J by 3 bases, and 23 bases separated the two germline ends. The CDR3 spans 18 residues.